These T cell receptor beta chains were read from a single sample in a study of control samples from healthy donors and cancer patients. Here immunoSEQ multiplex PCR was the method, and the copy in TCRdb shows in-frame clones only, minus some. The sample includes 150,000 or so clones, 75% to 95% of them seen just once. Input material: blood. These TCRs come from a middle-aged man in good health. Each CDR3 is given with its conserved first and last residue. D genes are given only for firm matches. Clone size is not always given. Where it is, it says once, few, many or a class for expanded clones.

abundance | d_gene | j_gene | v_gene | CDR3nt | CDR3aa
. | . | TRBJ1-2 | TRBV2 | TGTGCTTATACACCTGTCTCTTCCTATGGCTACACCTTC | CAYTPVSSYGYTF
. | . | TRBJ2-5 | TRBV6-5 | TGTGCCAGCAGCGGGATCCAGTATGAGACCCAGTACTTC | CASSGIQYETQYF
. | . | TRBJ2-7 | TRBV6-1 | TGTGCCAGCAGTGAAACCGGGGGCAGCGCCTACGAGCAGTACTTC | CASSETGGSAYEQYF
. | . | TRBJ1-1 | TRBV7-9 | TGTGCCAGCAGCTTAGGGCAGGTCGTTTTCTTT | CASSLGQVVFF
. | TRBD2 | TRBJ2-3 | TRBV9 | TGTGCCAGCAGCGTAGCTCTAGCGGGGGGGAAAGATACGCAGTATTTT | CASSVALAGGKDTQYF
. | . | TRBJ2-5 | TRBV5-1 | TGCGCCAGCAGCTTGGCTTTCGGGGCGGCAGGCCAAGAGACCCAGTACTTC | CASSLAFGAAGQETQYF
. | . | TRBJ1-6 | TRBV24-1 | TGTGCCACCAGTCAGGTCGTGGGTAACTATAATTCACCCCTCCACTTT | CATSQVVGNYNSPLHF
. | TRBD1 | TRBJ1-5 | TRBV5-6 | TGTGCCAGCAGCATGACAGGGATTCAGCCCCAGCATTTT | CASSMTGIQPQHF
. | TRBD1 | TRBJ1-6 | TRBV14 | TGTGCCAGCAGCCCTCTACCGGACAGGCCGAATTCACCCCTCCACTTT | CASSPLPDRPNSPLHF
. | . | TRBJ2-7 | TRBV4-1 | TGCGCCAGCAGCCAAGAGGGACCAATCTACGAGCAGTACTTC | CASSQEGPIYEQYF
. | . | TRBJ2-7 | TRBV27 | TGTGCCAGCAGTTTACTGGGCAGACGCTACGAGCAGTACTTC | CASSLLGRRYEQYF
. | . | TRBJ1-1 | TRBV2 | TGTGCCAGCAGTGAAGCCCCCCGGGTGCAGGTTGAAGCTTTCTTT | CASSEAPRVQVEAFF
. | . | TRBJ2-3 | TRBV27 | TGTGCCAGCAGTTTATCGGGTCGGGGGCGGGGCGGCACAGATACGCAGTATTTT | CASSLSGRGRGGTDTQYF
. | TRBD2 | TRBJ2-7 | TRBV3-1/TRBV3-2 | TGTGCCAGCAGCCACACTAGCGGTGCCTACGAGCAGTACTTC | CASSHTSGAYEQYF
few | . | TRBJ1-6 | TRBV30 | TGTGCCTGGACCGGGCCTAGTAGAGCCCTCCACTTT | CAWTGPSRALHF
. | . | TRBJ1-4 | TRBV6-5 | TGTGCCAGCAGTTACACGGCTAATGAAAAACTGTTTTTT | CASSYTANEKLFF
. | TRBD1 | TRBJ1-6 | TRBV6-1 | TGTGCCAGCAGTGATTTGGGACAGCCGTCACCCCTCCACTTT | CASSDLGQPSPLHF
. | . | TRBJ2-3 | TRBV7-2 | TGTGCCAGCAGCTTAAGGATCTCAGATACGCAGTATTTT | CASSLRISDTQYF
few | . | TRBJ2-7 | TRBV7-9 | TGTGCCAGCAGCTTAAATGTGGGCCACACATCCTACGAGCAGTACTTC | CASSLNVGHTSYEQYF
. | TRBD2 | TRBJ2-5 | TRBV7-2 | TGTGCCAGCAGCACAGTCGGACTAGCGGTAAACCAAGAGACCCAGTACTTC | CASSTVGLAVNQETQYF
few | TRBD2 | TRBJ2-5 | TRBV9 | TGTGCCAGCAGTCACGGGGGGGCGTACCAAGAGACCCAGTACTTC | CASSHGGAYQETQYF
. | . | TRBJ1-1 | TRBV15 | TGTGCCACCAGCAGAGATGTAACTACTGAAGCTTTCTTT | CATSRDVTTEAFF
. | . | TRBJ1-2 | TRBV27 | TGTGCCAGCAGTTTATCGGCAGGAAACTATGGCTACACCTTC | CASSLSAGNYGYTF
. | . | TRBJ2-3 | TRBV19 | TGTGCCAGTAGTATAGATTCGGTAACAGATACGCAGTATTTT | CASSIDSVTDTQYF
. | TRBD2 | TRBJ2-7 | TRBV9 | TGTGCCAGCAGCGTTGGCGGGGGGGCAGGGTCCTACGAGCAGTACTTC | CASSVGGGAGSYEQYF
. | . | TRBJ1-2 | TRBV28 | TGTGCCGCAAGGGATGATGGCTACACCTTC | CAARDDGYTF
. | . | TRBJ1-5 | TRBV6-5 | TGTGCCAGCGGAGGGGCGCGTGGCAATCAGCCCCAGCATTTT | CASGGARGNQPQHF
. | . | TRBJ1-3 | TRBV13 | TGTGCCAGCAGCTTAGGACAGTCTGGAAACACCATATATTTT | CASSLGQSGNTIYF
. | . | TRBJ2-5 | TRBV3-1/TRBV3-2 | TGTGCCAGCAGCCCGTCGTGGGCGCAAGAGACCCAGTACTTC | CASSPSWAQETQYF
. | . | TRBJ1-3 | TRBV3-1/TRBV3-2 | TGTGCCAGCAGCCAAGGGGGAAACACCATATATTTT | CASSQGGNTIYF
. | . | TRBJ2-1 | TRBV18 | TGTGCCAGCTCTGACAGTTGGCCGGATACCAATGAGCAGTTCTTC | CASSDSWPDTNEQFF
. | . | TRBJ2-5 | TRBV3-1/TRBV3-2 | TGTGCCAGCCAACTAGCAGAGACCCAGTACTTC | CASQLAETQYF
. | TRBD1 | TRBJ1-2 | TRBV12-3/TRBV12-4 | TGTGCCAGCACCCGGACAGGGTCTGGCTACACCTTC | CASTRTGSGYTF
. | . | TRBJ2-6 | TRBV7-9 | TGTGCCAGCAGCCCCTCGCTCGGGATCATCTCTGGGGCCAACGTCCTGACTTTC | CASSPSLGIISGANVLTF
. | TRBD2 | TRBJ2-3 | TRBV5-4 | TGTGCCAGCAGGGGTAGCGGGGGCCGCACAGATACGCAGTATTTT | CASRGSGGRTDTQYF